Sequencing of this T cell receptor beta chain was carried out in a study of shared clonotypes between healthy human individuals. Study results and caveats: The genetic and exposure-history diversity represented was limited by few donors.

Note on this clone: Its antigen remains unidentified.

Method: immunoSEQ multiplex PCR; TCRdb's copy keeps in-frame clones and lacks some. Of over 2 million clones in the sample, about 95% were seen once. V was clipped by 7 bases and J by 3 bases, with 15 bases between them. The CDR3 has 14 amino acids. CDR1 is MNHEY and CDR2 is SVGAGI in the germline V gene. Naive CD8 isolation took CD45RO-negative cells positively selected for CCR7 and excluded terminally differentiated effector memory CD45RA+ cells. Donation came from healthy HIV-negative adults that had no recent acute infections or vaccinations. The sample taken for sequencing was naive CD8+ T cells sorted from blood. The rearrangement uses TRBV6-5 and TRBJ1-1, with a possible D match to TRBD1 (6 bases). The TCR originated in a man aged 18 to 30 in good health. The CDR3 nucleotides are TGTGCCAGCACCGTTACAGAGGGGGACACTGAAGCTTTCTTT. Translating it yields CASTVTEGDTEAFF.